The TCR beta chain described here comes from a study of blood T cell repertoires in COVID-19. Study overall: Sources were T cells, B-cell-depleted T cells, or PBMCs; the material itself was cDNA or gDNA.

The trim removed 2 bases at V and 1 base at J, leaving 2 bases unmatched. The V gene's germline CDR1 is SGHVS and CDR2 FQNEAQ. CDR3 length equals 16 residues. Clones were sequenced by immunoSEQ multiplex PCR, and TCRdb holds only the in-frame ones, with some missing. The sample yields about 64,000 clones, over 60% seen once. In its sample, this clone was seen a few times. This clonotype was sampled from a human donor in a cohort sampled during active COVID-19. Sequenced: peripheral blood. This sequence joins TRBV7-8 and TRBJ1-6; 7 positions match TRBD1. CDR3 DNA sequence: TGTGCCAGCAGCTTACGACAGGGTTCCTATAATTCACCCCTCCACTTT. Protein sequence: CASSLRQGSYNSPLHF.